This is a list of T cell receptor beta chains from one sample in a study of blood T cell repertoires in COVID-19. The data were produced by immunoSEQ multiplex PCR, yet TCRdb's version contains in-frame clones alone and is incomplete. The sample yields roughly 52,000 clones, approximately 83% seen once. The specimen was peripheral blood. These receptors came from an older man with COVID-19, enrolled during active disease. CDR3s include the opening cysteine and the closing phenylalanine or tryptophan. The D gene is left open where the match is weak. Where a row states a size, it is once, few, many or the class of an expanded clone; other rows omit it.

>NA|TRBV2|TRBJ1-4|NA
CASSRGSGEKLFF
TGTGCCAGCAGTCGAGGGTCTGGCGAAAAACTGTTTTTT
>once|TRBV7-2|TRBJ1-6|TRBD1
CASNADRGKGNSPLHF
TGTGCCAGCAACGCGGACAGGGGTAAAGGCAATTCACCCCTCCACTTT
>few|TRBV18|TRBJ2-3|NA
CASSTLRDKGGGTQYF
TGTGCCAGCTCTACCCTCCGGGACAAGGGGGGGGGTACGCAGTATTTT
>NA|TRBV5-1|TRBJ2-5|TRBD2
CASSFTAGGETQYF
TGCGCCAGCAGCTTTACGGCGGGAGGAGAGACCCAGTACTTC
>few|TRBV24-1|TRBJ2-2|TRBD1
CATSDHRGPGELFF
TGTGCCACCAGTGACCACAGGGGACCCGGGGAGCTGTTTTTT
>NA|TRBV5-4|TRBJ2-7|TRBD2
CASSLWTSGGQEQYF
TGTGCCAGCAGCTTGTGGACTAGCGGGGGACAGGAGCAGTACTTC
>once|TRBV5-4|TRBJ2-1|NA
CASSGSGGLNEQFF
TGTGCCAGCAGCGGATCAGGGGGGTTAAATGAGCAGTTCTTC
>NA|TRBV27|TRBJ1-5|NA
CASRGTLTSNQPQHF
TGTGCCAGCAGAGGGACATTGACAAGCAATCAGCCCCAGCATTTT
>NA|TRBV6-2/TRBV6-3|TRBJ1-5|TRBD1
CASSEGQGANQPQHF
TGTGCCAGCAGTGAGGGACAGGGGGCCAACCAGCCCCAGCATTTT
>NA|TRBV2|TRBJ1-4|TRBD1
CATQGGQGNEKLFF
TGTGCGACTCAGGGCGGACAGGGTAATGAAAAACTGTTTTTT
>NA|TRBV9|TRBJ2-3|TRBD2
CASSVGLAGRLDTQYF
TGTGCCAGCAGCGTGGGACTAGCGGGAAGGTTAGATACGCAGTATTTT
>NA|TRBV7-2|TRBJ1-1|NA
CASSLRALPGAWTEAFF
TGTGCCAGCAGCTTACGAGCCCTTCCCGGAGCGTGGACTGAAGCTTTCTTT
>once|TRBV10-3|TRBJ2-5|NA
CAISGPTAYQETQYF
TGTGCCATCAGTGGACCGACAGCGTACCAAGAGACCCAGTACTTC
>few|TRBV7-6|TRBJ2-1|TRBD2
CASSLAWRGSSYNEQFF
TGTGCCAGCAGCTTAGCCTGGCGGGGGTCCTCCTACAATGAGCAGTTCTTC
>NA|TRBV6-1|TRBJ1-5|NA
CASSEVGPHQPQHF
TGTGCCAGCAGTGAAGTGGGGCCCCATCAGCCCCAGCATTTT
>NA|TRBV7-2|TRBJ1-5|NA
CASSRGVSNQPQHF
TGTGCCAGCAGCCGGGGGGTCAGCAATCAGCCCCAGCATTTT
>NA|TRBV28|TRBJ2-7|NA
CASSGGLKVSYEQYF
TGTGCCAGCAGTGGGGGACTTAAGGTCTCCTACGAGCAGTACTTC
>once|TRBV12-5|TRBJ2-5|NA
CASGLVPGQETQYF
TGTGCTAGTGGTTTGGTACCGGGTCAAGAGACCCAGTACTTC
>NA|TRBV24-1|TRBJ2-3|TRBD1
CATSPVDDFDRGSTDTQYF
TGTGCCACCAGCCCAGTTGATGATTTTGACAGGGGTTCCACAGATACGCAGTATTTT
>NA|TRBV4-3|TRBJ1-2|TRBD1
CASSHHGQGGISYGYTF
TGCGCCAGCAGCCACCATGGACAGGGGGGAATTAGCTATGGCTACACCTTC
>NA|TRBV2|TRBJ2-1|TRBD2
CASSQTSGSYNEQFF
TGTGCCAGCAGCCAGACTAGCGGGAGCTACAATGAGCAGTTCTTC
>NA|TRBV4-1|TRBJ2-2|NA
CASQNSMGVSGELFF
TGCGCCAGCCAAAACTCAATGGGAGTATCCGGGGAGCTGTTTTTT
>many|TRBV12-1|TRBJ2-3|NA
CASSGTLAGGPYDTQYF
TGTGCCAGCAGCGGGACACTAGCGGGGGGGCCTTACGATACGCAGTATTTT
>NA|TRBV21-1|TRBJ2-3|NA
CASSKLAGADTQYF
TGTGCCAGCAGCAAACTAGCGGGAGCAGATACGCAGTATTTT
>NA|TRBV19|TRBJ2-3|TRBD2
CASSALLLAGGSDTQYF
TGTGCCAGTAGTGCACTCCTACTAGCGGGAGGGTCAGATACGCAGTATTTT
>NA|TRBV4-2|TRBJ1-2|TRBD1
CASSQVGTGGLEGYTF
TGTGCCAGCAGCCAAGTTGGGACAGGGGGCTTAGAGGGCTACACCTTC
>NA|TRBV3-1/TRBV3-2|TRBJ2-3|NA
CASSQRLAQETRF
TGTGCCAGCAGCCAAAGGTTAGCTCAAGAGACCAGATTT
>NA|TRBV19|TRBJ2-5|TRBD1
CASSMGTGAQYF
TGTGCCAGTAGTATGGGGACAGGGGCCCAGTACTTC
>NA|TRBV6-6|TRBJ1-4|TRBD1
CASSYWGTGVEKLFF
TGTGCCAGCAGTTACTGGGGGACAGGGGTTGAAAAACTGTTTTTT
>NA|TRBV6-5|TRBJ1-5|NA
CAIGQGNQPQHF
TGTGCCATTGGGCAGGGCAATCAGCCCCAGCATTTT
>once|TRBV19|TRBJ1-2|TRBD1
CASSIGGRGSGYTF
TGTGCCAGTAGTATCGGTGGCAGGGGGAGCGGCTACACCTTC
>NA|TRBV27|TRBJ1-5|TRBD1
CASSLSGTGLQPQHF
TGTGCCAGCAGTTTATCGGGGACAGGCCTCCAGCCCCAGCATTTT
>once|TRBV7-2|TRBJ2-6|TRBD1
CASADRDRGLSGANVLTF
TGTGCCAGCGCGGATCGGGACAGGGGGCTCTCTGGGGCCAACGTCCTGACTTTC
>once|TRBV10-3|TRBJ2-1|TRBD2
CAISDGGRASGSSYNEQFF
TGTGCCATCAGTGATGGGGGGAGGGCTAGCGGGAGCTCCTACAATGAGCAGTTCTTC
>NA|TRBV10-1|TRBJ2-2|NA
CASTEDTGELFF
TGCGCCAGCACCGAGGATACCGGGGAGCTGTTTTTT
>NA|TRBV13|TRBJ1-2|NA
CASSSYRDGYTF
TGTGCCAGCAGCTCATACAGGGATGGCTACACCTTC
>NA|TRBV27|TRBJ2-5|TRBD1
CASSSTGTGEETQYF
TGTGCCAGCAGTTCCACCGGGACAGGGGAAGAGACCCAGTACTTC
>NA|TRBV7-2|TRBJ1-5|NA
CASSLNGGQPQHF
TGTGCCAGCAGCTTAAACGGAGGCCAGCCCCAGCATTTT
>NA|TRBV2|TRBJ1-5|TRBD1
CASNYRGRRNQPQHF
TGTGCCAGCAACTACAGGGGCAGGAGGAATCAGCCCCAGCATTTT
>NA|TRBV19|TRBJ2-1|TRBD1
CASSTGTGMNEQFF
TGTGCCAGTAGTACCGGGACAGGGATGAATGAGCAGTTCTTC
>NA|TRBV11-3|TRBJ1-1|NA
CASRRGMNTEAFF
TGTGCCAGCAGGAGGGGGATGAACACTGAAGCTTTCTTT
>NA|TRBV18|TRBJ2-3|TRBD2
CASSPGLAGADTQYF
TGTGCCAGCTCACCGGGACTAGCGGGAGCAGATACGCAGTATTTT
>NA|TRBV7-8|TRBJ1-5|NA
CASSFRRNQPQHF
TGTGCCAGCAGCTTCCGGAGGAATCAGCCCCAGCATTTT
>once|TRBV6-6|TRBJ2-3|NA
CASSPPGEDTQYF
TGTGCCAGCAGCCCCCCGGGGGAGGATACGCAGTATTTT
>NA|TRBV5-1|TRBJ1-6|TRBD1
CASSHGQAHSYNSPLHF
TGCGCCAGCAGCCACGGACAGGCCCACTCCTATAATTCACCCCTCCACTTT
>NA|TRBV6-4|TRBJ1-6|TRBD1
CASSDRDRNSPLHF
TGTGCCAGCAGTGACCGGGACAGGAATTCACCCCTCCACTTT
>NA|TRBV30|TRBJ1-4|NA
CAWSVAGNSNEKLFF
TGTGCCTGGAGTGTGGCAGGGAATAGTAATGAAAAACTGTTTTTT
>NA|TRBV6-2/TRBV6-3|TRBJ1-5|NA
CASSSRGAGRNQPQHF
TGTGCCAGCAGTAGTCGGGGGGCGGGGAGAAATCAGCCCCAGCATTTT
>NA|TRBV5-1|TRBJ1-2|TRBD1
CASSPGTGAYGYTF
TGCGCCAGCAGTCCCGGGACAGGGGCTTATGGCTACACCTTC
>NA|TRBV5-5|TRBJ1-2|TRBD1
CASSPGTANYGYTF
TGTGCCAGCAGCCCGGGGACAGCGAACTATGGCTACACCTTC
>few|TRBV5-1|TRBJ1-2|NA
CASSLTGIGYGYTF
TGCGCCAGCAGCCTAACAGGGATAGGCTATGGCTACACCTTC
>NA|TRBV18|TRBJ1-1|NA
CASSPFGGSTHTEAFF
TGTGCCAGCTCACCATTCGGGGGTTCTACCCACACTGAAGCTTTCTTT
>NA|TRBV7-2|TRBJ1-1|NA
CASSLRVRENTEAFF
TGTGCCAGCAGCTTAAGGGTCAGGGAGAACACTGAAGCTTTCTTT